This paragraph reports one T cell receptor (beta chain). The CDR3 loop spans 13 amino acids. The V end was cut by 7 bases, the J end by 3 bases, with 10 bases between. CDR1 and CDR2 (germline): SGHRS, YFSETQ. Some clones are missing from TCRdb's copy, which holds only in-frame ones; the method was immunoSEQ multiplex PCR. Of about 250,000 clones listed, roughly four fifths are singletons. This specimen belongs to a study of blood T cell repertoires in COVID-19. Turning to the study itself: The samples span acute and convalescent COVID-19 from the United States, Italy and Spain. T cells, B-cell-depleted T cells, or PBMCs provided the cDNA or gDNA that served as material.

The receptor was derived from a woman in her 70s with acute or convalescent COVID-19. The material sequenced was peripheral blood. J is TRBJ2-2 and V is TRBV5-1; perhaps TRBD2 as D (6 bases). The CDR3 nucleotides read TGCGCCAGCGGGATAGCGGACACCGGGGAGCTGTTTTTT. Protein product: CASGIADTGELFF.